Only a few counts were recorded for the clone carrying this TCR beta chain. Its antigen remains unknown. The V gene's germline CDR1 is SEHNR and CDR2 FQNEAQ (reference sequence). Trimming pared 3 bases from V and 3 bases from J, leaving 5 bases between. The CDR3 runs 12 residues. A universal primer site was added by template switching, and unique molecular identifiers were carried by the cDNA. MiXCR, applied by TCRdb to the 5' RACE reads, yields one record per CDR3 protein. The sample shows hundreds of thousands of distinct CDR3 sequences, about 12% of them seen only once. This specimen comes from a study of identical twins. General study points: Twin sharing of out-of-frame TCR alpha was underestimated by models in monozygotic pairs. Conclusions relied on cross-sectional statistical analysis, not following the same donors.

The same sample was also used in a study of yellow fever vaccine responses in identical twins. As reported in that work: In identical twins, vaccine T cell responses appeared partly shared and partly individual.

The sample comprised CD8+ T cells sorted from blood. V usage is TRBV7-9 and J usage is TRBJ1-2, with D hard to call. The sequence derives from a woman aged 18-29 years in good health. CDR3 coding DNA: TGTGCCAGCAGCTTTTCACACTATGGCTACACCTTC. Encoded protein: CASSFSHYGYTF. Together with reference TRBV7-9 and TRBJ1-2, the CDR3 gives the full variable domain: DTGVSQNPRHKITKRGQNVTFRCDPISEHNRLYWYRQTLGQGPEFLTYFQNEAQLEKSRLLSDRFSAERPKGSFSTLEIQRTEQGDSAMYLCASSFSHYGYTFGSGTRLTVV.